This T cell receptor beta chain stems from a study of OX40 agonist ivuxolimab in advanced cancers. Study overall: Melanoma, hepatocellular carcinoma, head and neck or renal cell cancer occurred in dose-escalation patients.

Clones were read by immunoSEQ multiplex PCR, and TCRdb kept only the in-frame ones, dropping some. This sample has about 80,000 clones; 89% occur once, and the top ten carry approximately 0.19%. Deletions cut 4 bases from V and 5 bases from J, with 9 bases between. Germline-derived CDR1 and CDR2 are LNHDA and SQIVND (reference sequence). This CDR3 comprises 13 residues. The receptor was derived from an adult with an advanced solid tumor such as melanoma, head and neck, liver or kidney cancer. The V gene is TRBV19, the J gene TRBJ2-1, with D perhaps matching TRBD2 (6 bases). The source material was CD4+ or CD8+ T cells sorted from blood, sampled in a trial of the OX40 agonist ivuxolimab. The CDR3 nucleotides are TGTGCCAGTAGTAGGGACTTTGACAATGAGCAGTTCTTC. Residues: CASSRDFDNEQFF.